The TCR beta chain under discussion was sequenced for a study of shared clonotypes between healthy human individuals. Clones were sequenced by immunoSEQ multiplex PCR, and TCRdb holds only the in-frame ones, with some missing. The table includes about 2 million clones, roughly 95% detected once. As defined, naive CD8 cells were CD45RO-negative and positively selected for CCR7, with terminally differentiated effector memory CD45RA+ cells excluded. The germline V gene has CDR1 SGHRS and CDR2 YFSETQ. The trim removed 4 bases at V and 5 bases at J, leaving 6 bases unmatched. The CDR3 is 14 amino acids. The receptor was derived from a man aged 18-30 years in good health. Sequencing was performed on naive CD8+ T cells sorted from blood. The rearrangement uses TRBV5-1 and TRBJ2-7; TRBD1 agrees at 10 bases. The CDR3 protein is CASSRPGTGDEQYF. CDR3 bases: TGCGCCAGCAGCCGTCCCGGGACAGGGGACGAGCAGTACTTC.